Presented here are 21 T cell receptor beta chains from one specimen sequenced in a study of T cell clones after liver transplantation (dated by TCRdb to between 2017 and 2020). The library was produced with the immunoSEQ multiplex PCR assay. Entries here come from immuneACCESS through TCRdb and include only in-frame sequences with V and J called. Some clones fail to appear in such tables; in the studies checked, an unresolved V gene covers under half of the shortfall, and the cause of the remainder is unknown. The sample includes about 51,000 clones, with approximately 71% observed a single time. 9.9% of the sample lies in the top ten. The sample here was CD4+ T cells from blood, taken approximately 54 months after liver transplant. The receptors here all came from a human patient who received a liver transplant. Some T cells present after a transplant may be cells of the graft donor.

The V and J genes are TRBV28 and TRBJ1-1, with D unresolved. Trimming left V 7 bases short and J 5 bases short, with 8 bases between. Germline V gene sequence: CDR1 MDHEN, CDR2 SYDVKM. The CDR3 length is 11 residues. The CDR3 protein is CASNRLTEAFF. Written as DNA, the CDR3 is TGTGCCAGCAACCGGTTAACTGAAGCTTTCTTT. Full variable domain (outside the CDR3, taken from reference TRBV28 and TRBJ1-1): DVKVTQSSRYLVKRTGEKVFLECVQDMDHENMFWYRQDPGLGLRLIYFSYDVKMKEKGDIPEGYSVSREKKERFSLILESASTNQTSMYLCASNRLTEAFFGQGTRLTVV.

J is TRBJ1-3 and V is TRBV9; D is unresolved. Per the germline V gene, CDR1 is SGDLS and CDR2 is YYNGEE. V was trimmed by 1 base and J by 0 bases, leaving 8 bases between them. This CDR3 region has 15 residues. DNA of the CDR3: TGTGCCAGCAGCGTAATGGGAAGCTCTGGAAACACCATATATTTT. Amino acid sequence: CASSVMGSSGNTIYF.

J is TRBJ2-1 and V is TRBV28, with TRBD2 matching over 8 bases. CDR1 MDHEN and CDR2 SYDVKM come from the germline V gene. The trim removed 10 bases at V and 7 bases at J, leaving 9 bases unmatched. The CDR3 totals 13 residues. CDR3 sequence: CATRPGGGNEQFF. The DNA of the CDR3 is TGTGCCACACGCCCCGGGGGGGGGAATGAGCAGTTCTTC.

The rearrangement joins TRBV7-8 to TRBJ1-5; 9 nucleotides align to TRBD1. The ends lost 4 bases at V and 6 bases at J; junction bases unmatched: 10. The germline V gene encodes CDR1 SGHVS and CDR2 FQNEAQ. The CDR3 covers 16 residues. CDR3 loop: CASSSAPGQGRQPQHF. The CDR3 bases are TGTGCCAGCAGCTCAGCCCCCGGACAGGGGCGTCAGCCCCAGCATTTT.

This clone is a singleton in its sample. This chain links TRBV28 with TRBJ1-1, with D tentatively TRBD1 (6 bases). This CDR3 has 15 amino acids. Trimming stripped 7 bases from V and 1 base from J, with 16 bases between. In germline, CDR1 is MDHEN, CDR2 SYDVKM. CDR3 in amino acids: CASIIPGGRNTEAFF. In DNA form, the CDR3 reads TGTGCCAGCATCATCCCCGGGGGGCGGAACACTGAAGCTTTCTTT.

The chain recombines TRBV14 with TRBJ2-5, with unresolved D. This CDR3 comprises 15 residues. V lost 2 bases, J lost 5 bases, and 15 bases lay in between. CDR1 and CDR2 from the germline V gene are SGHDN and FVKESK. CDR3 sequence: CASSQSLGYRETQYF. The CDR3, as DNA: TGTGCCAGCAGCCAATCCCTGGGGTATAGGGAGACCCAGTACTTC.

The rearrangement links TRBV18 to TRBJ1-2; D is perhaps TRBD1 (6 bases). This CDR3 spans 14 amino acids. Germline V gene sequence: CDR1 KGHSH, CDR2 LQKENI. Trimming took 3 bases from V and 6 from J, leaving 14 bases between them. The CDR3 sequence is CASSPLPGADGYTF. The CDR3 nucleotides read TGTGCCAGCTCACCTTTACCAGGGGCGGATGGCTACACCTTC. Together with reference TRBV18 and TRBJ1-2, the CDR3 gives the full variable domain: NAGVMQNPRHLVRRRGQEARLRCSPMKGHSHVYWYRQLPEEGLKFMVYLQKENIIDESGMPKERFSAEFPKEGPSILRIQQVVRGDSAAYFCASSPLPGADGYTFGSGTRLTVV.

The chain links TRBV19 to TRBJ2-3; 7 bases map to TRBD1. Germline-derived CDR1 and CDR2 are LNHDA and SQIVND (reference sequence). The V segment lost 3 bases and the J segment 6 bases; nucleotides outside the gene matches: 6. CDR3 length: 14 amino acids. CDR3 loop: CASSIGQARDTQYF. As DNA, the CDR3 is TGTGCCAGTAGTATCGGACAGGCCCGCGATACGCAGTATTTT.

V gene TRBV25-1 combines with J gene TRBJ1-2, with D maybe TRBD1 (6 bases). V gave up 1 base and J gave up 5 bases, with 17 bases separating them. Germline V CDR1 and CDR2: MGHDK, SYGVNS. The CDR3 spans 16 residues. The CDR3 is CASSESYNTGTYGYTF. DNA of the CDR3: TGTGCCAGCAGTGAATCATATAATACAGGGACTTATGGCTACACCTTC.

The rearrangement joins TRBV7-6 to TRBJ2-7, with 7 bases matching TRBD1. The CDR3 sequence is 14 residues long. V was pared by 5 bases and J by 5 bases, with 9 bases of the junction left unmatched. Germline values: CDR1 SGHVS, CDR2 FNYEAQ. The CDR3 DNA is TGTGCCAGCAGCCAGGGTATAGGGGGCGACGAGCAGTACTTC. It yields the protein CASSQGIGGDEQYF.

This clone was seen at least ten times. The chain employs TRBV15 and TRBJ1-1; D unclear. The CDR3 has 15 amino acids. From germline, CDR1 is LNHNV and CDR2 YYDKDF (reference sequence). The V and J ends lost 1 base and 0 bases respectively, with 9 bases between them. CDR3 in amino acids: CATSRALAVNTEAFF. CDR3 nucleotide sequence: TGTGCCACCAGCAGAGCTCTGGCAGTGAACACTGAAGCTTTCTTT.

Note on this clone: Additional DNA sequences in this sample encode the identical CDR3. This chain joins TRBV30 and TRBJ2-5; D gene ambiguous. This CDR3 contains 13 residues. The ends were cut back, 1 base at V and 4 bases at J, with 10 bases in the middle. The germline gives CDR1 GTSNPN, CDR2 SVGIG (reference sequence). CDR3 sequence reads: CAWSATWGETQYF. Here the CDR3 DNA reads TGTGCCTGGAGTGCCACTTGGGGAGAGACCCAGTACTTC.

This chain connects TRBV7-8 to TRBJ2-4, with 8 bases identical to TRBD1. CDR3 length equals 15 residues. Losses at the gene ends were 2 bases for V and 7 bases for J; bases not matched to a gene: 7. Germline V gives CDR1 SGHVS, CDR2 FQNEAQ. The chain's CDR3 is CASSLSGGGFNIQYF. The CDR3 region has the DNA TGTGCCAGCAGCTTATCAGGGGGCGGTTTTAACATTCAGTACTTC.

V gene TRBV19 combines with J gene TRBJ2-7; 8 bases line up with TRBD1. There are 13 residues in the CDR3. Germline V CDR1 and CDR2: LNHDA, SQIVND (reference sequence). The V segment lost 3 bases and the J segment 5 bases; nucleotides outside the gene matches: 3. The CDR3 sequence: CASSIQGAHEQYF. The CDR3 region has the DNA TGTGCCAGTAGTATTCAGGGGGCCCACGAGCAGTACTTC. Filled out from reference TRBV19 and TRBJ2-7, the complete variable domain reads DGGITQSPKYLFRKEGQNVTLSCEQNLNHDAMYWYRQDPGQGLRLIYYSQIVNDFQKGDIAEGYSVSREKKESFPLTVTSAQKNPTAFYLCASSIQGAHEQYFGPGTRLTVT.

The genes are TRBV30 and TRBJ1-5; D gene uncertain. The germline V and J ends were trimmed by 3 bases and 4 bases, with 16 bases remaining between them. CDR3 length: 15 amino acids. The V gene's germline CDR1 is GTSNPN and CDR2 SVGIG (reference sequence). The CDR3 is CAWRPGSERNQPQHF. CDR3 nucleotides: TGTGCCTGGAGGCCTGGGTCAGAAAGAAATCAGCCCCAGCATTTT. Based on the CDR3 plus reference TRBV30 and TRBJ1-5, the full variable domain is SQTIHQWPATLVQPVGSPLSLECTVEGTSNPNLYWYRQAAGRGLQLLFYSVGIGQISSEVPQNLSASRPQDRQFILSSKKLLLSDSGFYLCAWRPGSERNQPQHFGDGTRLSIL.

The genes are TRBV4-1 and TRBJ1-5; 8 nucleotides align to TRBD1. Germline values: CDR1 MGHRA, CDR2 YSYEKL. The junction had 5 bases not matched to a gene; V was cut back by 1 base and J by 3 bases. This CDR3 region has 16 residues. In DNA, the CDR3 is TGCGCCAGCAGCCAAGGTCCGGGACAGGCCAATCAGCCCCAGCATTTT. This encodes CASSQGPGQANQPQHF.

This clone has only a few counts. The chain recombines TRBV28 with TRBJ2-3; 14 bases line up with TRBD2. V trimming: 5 bases; J trimming: 1 base; junction bases outside the gene matches: 5. The CDR3 loop spans 17 amino acids. Per germline, CDR1 MDHEN and CDR2 SYDVKM. The CDR3: CASSQWGLAGGTDTQYF. The CDR3 DNA reads TGTGCCAGCAGTCAATGGGGACTAGCGGGGGGCACAGATACGCAGTATTTT.

The CDR3 coding sequence is TGTGCCAGCAAGATGGCGAGATGGGGGCAGCCCCAGCATTTT. Its protein product is CASKMARWGQPQHF. The chain carries TRBV2 and TRBJ1-5; perhaps TRBD1 as D (5 bases). CDR1 and CDR2 from the germline V gene are SNHLY and FYNNEI. The CDR3 runs 14 residues. Trimming cost V 7 bases and J 7 bases, with 17 bases left between them.

The chain links TRBV18 to TRBJ1-3; the D is unclear. The germline gives CDR1 KGHSH, CDR2 LQKENI. The germline V and J ends were trimmed by 2 bases and 8 bases, with 7 bases remaining between them. CDR3 length: 12 residues. The CDR3 spells CASSPTIDTIYF. CDR3 in DNA: TGTGCCAGCTCACCAACGATAGACACCATATATTTT.

The CDR3 region is CASSLLGQATF. The DNA of the CDR3 is TGTGCCAGCAGCCTCCTGGGACAGGCCACCTTC. The chain has TRBV14 and TRBJ1-2, with 8 bases aligning to TRBD1. The CDR3 totals 11 residues. Trimming took 4 bases from V and 13 from J; bases not matched to a gene: 5. Germline V gene sequence: CDR1 SGHDN, CDR2 FVKESK.

The rearrangement uses TRBV19 and TRBJ2-3; 9 nucleotides line up with TRBD1. Per the germline V gene, CDR1 is LNHDA and CDR2 is SQIVND (reference sequence). Unmatched junction bases numbered 8, after V lost 10 bases and J lost 3 bases. CDR3 size: 14 residues. The CDR3 DNA reads TGTGCCACTTTTGACAGGGGGGTGACAGATACGCAGTATTTT. Translated, it gives CATFDRGVTDTQYF. Filled out from reference TRBV19 and TRBJ2-3, the complete variable domain reads DGGITQSPKYLFRKEGQNVTLSCEQNLNHDAMYWYRQDPGQGLRLIYYSQIVNDFQKGDIAEGYSVSREKKESFPLTVTSAQKNPTAFYLCATFDRGVTDTQYFGPGTRLTVL.